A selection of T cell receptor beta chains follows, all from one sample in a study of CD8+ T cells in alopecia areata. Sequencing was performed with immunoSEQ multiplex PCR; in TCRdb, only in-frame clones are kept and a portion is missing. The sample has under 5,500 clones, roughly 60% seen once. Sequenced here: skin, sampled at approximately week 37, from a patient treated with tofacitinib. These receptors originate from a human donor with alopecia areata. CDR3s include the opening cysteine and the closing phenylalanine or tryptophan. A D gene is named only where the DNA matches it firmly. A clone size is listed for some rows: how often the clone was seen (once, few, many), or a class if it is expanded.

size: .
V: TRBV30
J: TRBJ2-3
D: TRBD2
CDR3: CAWSVGLAGVTDTQYF
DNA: TGTGCCTGGAGTGTAGGACTAGCGGGGGTCACAGATACGCAGTATTTT

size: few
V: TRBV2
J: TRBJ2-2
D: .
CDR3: CASSAGGGTYTGELFF
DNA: TGTGCCAGCAGTGCTGGCGGAGGGACTTACACCGGGGAGCTGTTTTTT

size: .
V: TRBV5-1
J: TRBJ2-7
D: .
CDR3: CASSLPDRSSYEQYF
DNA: TGCGCCAGCAGCTTGCCAGACAGGAGCTCCTACGAGCAGTACTTC

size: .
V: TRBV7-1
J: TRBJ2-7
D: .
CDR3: CASSPSTGPYEQYF
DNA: TGTGCCAGCAGCCCGTCGACAGGACCCTACGAGCAGTACTTC

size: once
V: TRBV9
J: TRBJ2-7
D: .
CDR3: CASSPNPTGPSEQYF
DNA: TGTGCCAGCAGCCCCAACCCAACGGGACCAAGCGAGCAGTACTTC

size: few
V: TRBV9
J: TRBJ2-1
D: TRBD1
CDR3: CASSVEGRGLVNEQFF
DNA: TGTGCCAGCAGCGTAGAGGGCAGGGGGCTTGTCAATGAGCAGTTCTTC

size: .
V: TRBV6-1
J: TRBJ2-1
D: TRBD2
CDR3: CASSPRTSMNEQFF
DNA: TGTGCCAGCAGCCCTAGGACTAGCATGAATGAGCAGTTCTTC

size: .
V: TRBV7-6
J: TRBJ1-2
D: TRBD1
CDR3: CASSSSTGVNYGYTF
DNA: TGTGCCAGCAGCTCCTCGACAGGGGTTAACTATGGCTACACCTTC

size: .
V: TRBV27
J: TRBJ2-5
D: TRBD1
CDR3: CASRISTGGWETQYF
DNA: TGTGCCAGCAGAATCTCGACAGGGGGCTGGGAGACCCAGTACTTC

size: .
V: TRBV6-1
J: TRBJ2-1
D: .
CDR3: CASSVVRNEQFF
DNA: TGTGCCAGCAGTGTGGTACGGAATGAGCAGTTCTTC

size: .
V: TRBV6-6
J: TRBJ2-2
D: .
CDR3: CAIGGGELFF
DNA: TGTGCCATAGGGGGCGGGGAGCTGTTTTTT

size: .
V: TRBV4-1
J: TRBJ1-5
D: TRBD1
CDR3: CASSQEARQGGNQPQHF
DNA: TGCGCCAGCAGCCAAGAGGCAAGACAGGGTGGCAATCAGCCCCAGCATTTT

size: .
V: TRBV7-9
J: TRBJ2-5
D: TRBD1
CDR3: CASSFWGQGQTQYF
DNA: TGTGCCAGCAGCTTTTGGGGACAGGGGCAAACCCAGTACTTC

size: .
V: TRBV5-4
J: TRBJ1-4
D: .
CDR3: CASSIGLANEKQFF
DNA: TGTGCCAGCAGCATAGGGTTAGCTAATGAAAAACAGTTTTTT

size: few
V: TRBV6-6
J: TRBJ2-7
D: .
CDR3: CASSKGTYEQYF
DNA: TGTGCCAGCAGTAAGGGAACGTACGAGCAGTACTTC

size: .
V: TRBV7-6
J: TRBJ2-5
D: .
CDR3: CASSLGRAQETQYF
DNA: TGTGCCAGCAGCTTGGGACGGGCCCAAGAGACCCAGTACTTC

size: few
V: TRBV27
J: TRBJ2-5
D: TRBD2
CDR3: CASSLIGGSPQETQYF
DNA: TGTGCCAGCAGTTTAATCGGCGGGAGCCCTCAAGAGACCCAGTACTTC

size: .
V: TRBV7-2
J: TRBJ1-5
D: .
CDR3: CASSLQDSNQPQHF
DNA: TGTGCCAGCAGTTTACAGGATAGCAATCAGCCCCAGCATTTT

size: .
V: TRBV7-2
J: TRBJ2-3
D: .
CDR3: CASSLADTQYF
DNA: TGTGCCAGCAGCTTAGCAGATACGCAGTATTTT

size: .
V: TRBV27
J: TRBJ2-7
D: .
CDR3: CASSPKSVAAYEQYF
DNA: TGTGCCAGCAGCCCCAAGAGCGTTGCGGCCTACGAGCAGTACTTC

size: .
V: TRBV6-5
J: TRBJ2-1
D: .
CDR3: CASSLTGGEQFF
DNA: TGTGCCAGCAGTTTAACCGGAGGGGAGCAGTTCTTC

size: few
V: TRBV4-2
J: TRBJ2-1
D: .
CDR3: CASSQVGTYNEQFF
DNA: TGTGCCAGCAGCCAAGTGGGTACCTACAATGAGCAGTTCTTC

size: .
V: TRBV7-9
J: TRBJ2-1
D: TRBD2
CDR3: CASRIAGLAHNEQFF
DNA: TGTGCCAGCAGGATAGCGGGACTAGCCCACAATGAGCAGTTCTTC

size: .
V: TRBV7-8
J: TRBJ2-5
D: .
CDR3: CASSLGLETQYF
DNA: TGTGCCAGCAGCTTAGGGTTGGAGACCCAGTACTTC

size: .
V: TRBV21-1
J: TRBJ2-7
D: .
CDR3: CASRTRTDCVGEQYF
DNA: TGTGCCAGCAGGACCCGGACAGACTGCGTGGGCGAGCAGTACTTC

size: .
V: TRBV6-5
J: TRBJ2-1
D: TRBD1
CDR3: CASRDPGTGLNEQFF
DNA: TGTGCCAGCAGAGACCCCGGGACAGGGTTAAATGAGCAGTTCTTC

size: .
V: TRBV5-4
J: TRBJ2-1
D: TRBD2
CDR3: CASSLPGLAENEQFF
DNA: TGTGCCAGCAGCTTGCCGGGACTAGCGGAAAATGAGCAGTTCTTC

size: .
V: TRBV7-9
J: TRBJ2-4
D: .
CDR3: CASSLDKNIQYF
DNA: TGTGCCAGCAGCTTAGACAAAAACATTCAGTACTTC

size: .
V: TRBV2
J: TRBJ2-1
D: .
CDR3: CASRATSYNEQFF
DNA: TGTGCCAGCAGAGCTACTAGCTACAATGAGCAGTTCTTC